The rows below give T cell receptor beta chains drawn from one sample of a study of blood T cell repertoires in COVID-19. TCRdb's copy holds only in-frame clones and misses some; the assay was immunoSEQ multiplex PCR. Among some 150,000 clones listed, roughly 80% were seen once. Sequencing input: PBMCs or T cells enriched from blood (not recorded which). These receptors originate from a woman aged 18-29 years who had been exposed to COVID-19. Both conserved end residues are part of each CDR3. The D gene is left open where the match is weak. Not every row has a clone size; where given, it reads once, few, many or a size class.

CDR3nt: TGTGCCAGCAGTTACTCGACAGGGGCTAACTATGGCTACACCTTC
CDR3aa: CASSYSTGANYGYTF
d_gene: TRBD1
j_gene: TRBJ1-2
v_gene: TRBV6-5
abundance: .

CDR3nt: TGTGCCAGCAGTTCCGACACACTGAATCAGCCCCAGCATTTT
CDR3aa: CASSSDTLNQPQHF
d_gene: .
j_gene: TRBJ1-5
v_gene: TRBV6-5
abundance: .

CDR3nt: TGTGCCAGCAGTCTTAGGGGAGGCTATGGCTACACCTTC
CDR3aa: CASSLRGGYGYTF
d_gene: .
j_gene: TRBJ1-2
v_gene: TRBV27
abundance: .

CDR3nt: TGTGCCAGCAGCTATAACCGGGACTATGGTGAAAAACTGTTTTTT
CDR3aa: CASSYNRDYGEKLFF
d_gene: .
j_gene: TRBJ1-4
v_gene: TRBV5-4
abundance: few

CDR3nt: TGTGCCAGCAGCCCCGGGGTAGCGGGAGGGCAGAACACCGGGGAGCTGTTTTTT
CDR3aa: CASSPGVAGGQNTGELFF
d_gene: TRBD2
j_gene: TRBJ2-2
v_gene: TRBV7-9
abundance: .

CDR3nt: TGCAGTGCCTATTTAAACTATGGCTACACCTTC
CDR3aa: CSAYLNYGYTF
d_gene: .
j_gene: TRBJ1-2
v_gene: TRBV20-1
abundance: .

CDR3nt: TGTGCCAGCAGTGAAGTACTTGAAGCTTTCTTT
CDR3aa: CASSEVLEAFF
d_gene: .
j_gene: TRBJ1-1
v_gene: TRBV6-1
abundance: .

CDR3nt: TGTGCCAGCAGTGAATCAGAGAACACTGAAGCTTTCTTT
CDR3aa: CASSESENTEAFF
d_gene: .
j_gene: TRBJ1-1
v_gene: TRBV25-1
abundance: .

CDR3nt: TGCGCCAGCAGCCGAGGTCAGGGGCTAGACAATGAGCAGTTCTTC
CDR3aa: CASSRGQGLDNEQFF
d_gene: .
j_gene: TRBJ2-1
v_gene: TRBV4-3
abundance: .

CDR3nt: TGTGCCAGCAGTTCGACGGGATTCATGAACACTGAAGCTTTCTTT
CDR3aa: CASSSTGFMNTEAFF
d_gene: .
j_gene: TRBJ1-1
v_gene: TRBV6-5
abundance: .